One sample yielded the 32 T cell receptor beta chains listed below, sequenced in a study of blood T cell repertoires in COVID-19. The repertoire was sequenced with immunoSEQ multiplex PCR; TCRdb's copy has only in-frame clones and lacks some. Seen here are about 160,000 clones, over 70% observed once, and the top ten hold around 2.8%. Material for sequencing was peripheral blood. The receptors come from a man between 65 and 85 years old with acute or convalescent COVID-19.

On this clone itself: This specimen includes other DNA sequences encoding the same CDR3. The chain joins TRBV27 to TRBJ1-2, with D possibly matching TRBD1 (6 bases). The V and J ends lost 6 bases and 2 bases respectively, with 16 bases between them. Germline V CDR1 and CDR2: MNHEY, SMNVEV (reference sequence). The CDR3 covers 15 residues. The CDR3 loop reads CASSLTGIGNYGYTF. CDR3 sequence (DNA): TGTGCCAGCAGCCTCACAGGGATCGGAAACTATGGCTACACCTTC.

The rearrangement links TRBV15 to TRBJ2-3, with 11 bases fitting TRBD2. This CDR3 is 15 amino acids long. CDR1 and CDR2 (germline): LNHNV, YYDKDF (reference sequence). J gave up 5 bases and V 5 bases, and 6 bases lay outside the gene matches. The CDR3 sequence: CATSGNSGRGDTQYF. The CDR3 region has the DNA TGTGCCACCAGCGGAAATAGCGGGAGGGGAGATACGCAGTATTTT.

This clone showed up just a few times. The rearrangement links TRBV7-2 to TRBJ1-1, with 7 nucleotides matching TRBD1. Germline CDR1 SGHTA, CDR2 FQGNSA. The CDR3 has 15 residues. J lost 1 base, V lost 6 bases, and 8 bases had no gene match. CDR3 region: CASRHSGQPNTEAFF. The DNA for the CDR3 is TGTGCCAGCAGACATTCGGGACAGCCGAACACTGAAGCTTTCTTT. The full variable domain, with the rest looked up from reference TRBV7-2 and TRBJ1-1, is GAGVSQSPSNKVTEKGKDVELRCDPISGHTALYWYRQSLGQGLEFLIYFQGNSAPDKSGLPSDRFSAERTGGSVSTLTIQRTQQEDSAVYLCASRHSGQPNTEAFFGQGTRLTVV.

This clone was counted only a few times. J is TRBJ2-5 and V is TRBV10-3; 7 positions match TRBD1. Unmatched junction bases numbered 3, after V lost 7 bases and J lost 1 base. The germline CDR1 and CDR2 sequences are ENHRY and SYGVKD. The CDR3 totals 13 residues. The CDR3 protein is CAINGQVQETQYF. The CDR3 bases are TGTGCCATCAACGGACAGGTCCAAGAGACCCAGTACTTC.

This chain uses TRBV5-1 with TRBJ1-2, with a weak D call TRBD1 (6 bases). Trimming took 0 bases from V and 14 from J, leaving 23 bases between them. CDR3 length: 15 amino acids. From germline, CDR1 is SGHRS and CDR2 YFSETQ. The CDR3, as DNA: TGCGCCAGCAGCTTGGCCGATAACGGCGGGGGCGTCTCGACCTTC. It specifies CASSLADNGGGVSTF.

The chain uses TRBV27 and TRBJ2-1; D is ambiguous. CDR1 is MNHEY and CDR2 is SMNVEV in the germline V gene (reference sequence). The CDR3 is 11 residues long. The V and J ends lost 2 bases and 9 bases respectively, with 5 bases between them. The CDR3, as DNA: TGTGCCAGCAGTTTAGCGAGTGAGCAGTTCTTC. Amino acid sequence: CASSLASEQFF.

The chain joins TRBV19 to TRBJ1-6; 7 bases match TRBD1. V lost 8 bases and J lost 2; bases outside the gene matches: 3. CDR1 and CDR2 (germline): LNHDA, SQIVND (reference sequence). CDR3 size: 14 residues. The CDR3 loop reads CASGDRAYNSPLHF. In nucleotides, the CDR3 is TGTGCCAGTGGAGACAGGGCCTATAATTCACCCCTCCACTTT.

This clone was picked up many times. The rearrangement uses TRBV5-1 and TRBJ2-3; the match to TRBD1 covers 11 bases. With 4 bases clipped from V and 5 bases from J, the junction kept 3 bases outside the gene matches. Per germline, CDR1 SGHRS and CDR2 YFSETQ. CDR3 size: 14 residues. The CDR3 reads CASSAGTGGDTQYF. The DNA of the CDR3 is TGCGCCAGCAGCGCGGGGACAGGGGGAGATACGCAGTATTTT.

The rearrangement links TRBV7-2 to TRBJ1-1; D perhaps matches TRBD1 (5 bases). The V end lost 1 base, the J end lost 5 bases, and 14 bases lay between the germline ends. Germline loops: CDR1 SGHTA, CDR2 FQGNSA. The CDR3 is made up of 15 amino acids. DNA of the CDR3: TGTGCCAGCAGCTTAGAAGATTTAGGGGTGACTGAAGCTTTCTTT. Amino acid sequence: CASSLEDLGVTEAFF.

The chain recombines TRBV5-1 with TRBJ1-1; TRBD1 aligns across 10 bases. The germline V gene has CDR1 SGHRS and CDR2 YFSETQ. The CDR3 runs 15 residues. The trim removed 3 bases at V and 5 bases at J, leaving 7 bases unmatched. Here the CDR3 reads CASSSPGQGMTEAFF. As DNA, the CDR3 is TGCGCCAGCAGCTCCCCGGGACAGGGGATGACTGAAGCTTTCTTT.

This rearrangement joins TRBV6-5 to TRBJ1-2; unclear D gene. The length of the CDR3 is 13 residues. With 3 bases removed from V and 3 bases from J, the gap between germline ends came to 8 bases. CDR1 is MNHEY, CDR2 SVGAGI, per germline. For the CDR3, the DNA is TGTGCCAGCAGTTATAAGGGAGACTATGGCTACACCTTC. Translation gives CASSYKGDYGYTF.

The rearrangement uses TRBV10-3 and TRBJ2-2, with D possibly being TRBD2 (5 bases). The CDR3 extends over 15 amino acids. V dropped 2 bases and J dropped 1 base, with 8 bases sitting between them. Germline CDR1 ENHRY, CDR2 SYGVKD. The CDR3 reads CAISEMEENTGELFF. The CDR3 coding sequence is TGTGCCATCAGTGAGATGGAGGAGAACACCGGGGAGCTGTTTTTT.

The chain recombines TRBV12-3 or TRBV12-4 with TRBJ2-1; unclear D gene. This CDR3 comprises 13 residues. The V gene lost 0 bases and the J gene lost 3 bases, with 3 bases spanning the gap. This CDR3 reads CASSLASYNEQFF. CDR3 DNA sequence: TGTGCCAGCAGTTTAGCGAGCTACAATGAGCAGTTCTTC.

This sequence joins TRBV11-2 and TRBJ2-1, with 11 bases matching TRBD2. CDR3 length equals 17 residues. Trimming took 3 bases from V and 0 from J; bases not matched to a gene: 4. Germline V CDR1 and CDR2: SGHAT, FQNNGV. The CDR3 is CASSFLAGGSSYNEQFF. CDR3 coding DNA: TGTGCCAGCAGCTTTTTAGCGGGGGGGAGCTCCTACAATGAGCAGTTCTTC. Combining the CDR3 with reference TRBV11-2 and TRBJ2-1 gives the whole variable domain EAGVAQSPRYKIIEKRQSVAFWCNPISGHATLYWYQQILGQGPKLLIQFQNNGVVDDSQLPKDRFSAERLKGVDSTLKIQPAKLEDSAVYLCASSFLAGGSSYNEQFFGPGTRLTVL.

This chain joins TRBV10-2 and TRBJ1-1, with 7 bases lining up with TRBD1. This CDR3 region has 13 residues. J was trimmed by 4 bases and V by 11 bases; bases with no gene match: 10. Germline V CDR1 and CDR2: WSHSY, SAAADI. CDR3 sequence: CASWAGGSTEAFF. CDR3 nucleotides: TGCGCCTCCTGGGCAGGGGGTAGCACTGAAGCTTTCTTT.

The chain uses TRBV7-8 and TRBJ1-1; D not resolved. CDR1 is SGHVS and CDR2 is FQNEAQ in the germline V gene. The CDR3 consists of 14 residues. V dropped 0 bases and J dropped 4 bases, with 9 bases sitting between them. The CDR3: CASSLARATTEAFF. The CDR3 DNA reads TGTGCCAGCAGCTTAGCGCGGGCAACCACTGAAGCTTTCTTT.

The rearrangement links TRBV6-1 to TRBJ1-2; TRBD1 matches 11 bases. The junction had 4 bases not matched to a gene; V was cut back by 0 bases and J by 4 bases. CDR3 length: 16 amino acids. Germline V gives CDR1 MNHNS, CDR2 SASEGT. CDR3: CASSEAGQGAFYGYTF. The CDR3 DNA follows: TGTGCCAGCAGTGAAGCCGGACAGGGGGCTTTCTATGGCTACACCTTC.

The chain has TRBV5-1 and TRBJ1-3; no firm D call. The CDR3 length is 16 residues. Germline CDR1 reads SGHRS; CDR2 reads YFSETQ. The V gene lost 0 bases and the J gene lost 4 bases, with 14 bases spanning the gap. As DNA, the CDR3 is TGCGCCAGCAGCTTGGATCCCGGGATTAAGGGAAACACCATATATTTT. It encodes CASSLDPGIKGNTIYF.

The V gene is TRBV5-1, the J gene TRBJ1-2; the D gene is possibly TRBD1 (6 bases). CDR1 SGHRS and CDR2 YFSETQ come from the germline V gene. The CDR3 covers 17 residues. The germline V and J ends were trimmed by 4 bases and 2 bases, with 21 bases remaining between them. CDR3: CASSPSPAGGLNYGYTF. The CDR3 coding sequence is TGCGCCAGCAGCCCCTCACCGGCGGGGGGCCTCAACTATGGCTACACCTTC.

Only a few counts were recorded for this clone. This chain uses TRBV10-3 with TRBJ2-7; 9 nucleotides align to TRBD1. J lost 4 bases, V lost 1 base, and 5 bases had no gene match. The germline CDR1 and CDR2 sequences are ENHRY and SYGVKD. The CDR3 totals 15 residues. Here the CDR3 reads CAISEYGQGIYEQYF. The CDR3 DNA follows: TGTGCCATCAGTGAGTATGGACAGGGGATTTACGAGCAGTACTTC.

V usage is TRBV10-1 and J usage is TRBJ1-1, with D maybe TRBD1 (6 bases). The CDR3 length is 17 residues. Deletions cut 5 bases from V and 0 bases from J, with 19 bases between. Looked up from germline, CDR1 is WNHNN and CDR2 is SYGVQD (reference sequence). CDR3 residues: CASSRTRGGVMNTEAFF. DNA of the CDR3: TGCGCCAGCAGTCGTACAAGGGGGGGGGTCATGAACACTGAAGCTTTCTTT.

This clone was detected a few times. This chain joins TRBV4-1 and TRBJ2-1; 9 bases map to TRBD2. V was clipped by 4 bases and J by 7 bases; unmatched bases: 11. CDR1 is MGHRA, CDR2 YSYEKL, per germline. The CDR3 sequence is 16 residues long. The CDR3 nucleotides read TGCGCCAGCAGCCCCCCGGGACTAGCATCGAGGAATGAGCAGTTCTTC. This translates into CASSPPGLASRNEQFF.

V and J are TRBV5-1 and TRBJ2-7; TRBD1 matches at 8 bases. The CDR3 sequence is 16 residues long. V lost 0 bases, J lost 4 bases, and 9 bases stayed unmatched. In germline, CDR1 is SGHRS, CDR2 YFSETQ. CDR3 DNA: TGCGCCAGCAGCTTGGTAGGTAGGGACAGGAGATACGAGCAGTACTTC. Translation gives CASSLVGRDRRYEQYF. Full variable domain (outside the CDR3, taken from reference TRBV5-1 and TRBJ2-7): KAGVTQTPRYLIKTRGQQVTLSCSPISGHRSVSWYQQTPGQGLQFLFEYFSETQRNKGNFPGRFSGRQFSNSRSEMNVSTLELGDSALYLCASSLVGRDRRYEQYFGPGTRLTVT.

This clone is a singleton in its sample. This chain connects TRBV6-1 to TRBJ2-4; perhaps TRBD2 as D (6 bases). This CDR3 has 16 residues. The V end lost 2 bases, the J end lost 1 base, and 12 bases lay between the germline ends. Germline V gene lookup returns CDR1 MNHNS and CDR2 SASEGT. The CDR3 DNA reads TGTGCCAGCAGTGAATGGGGAGGCCTGGCCAAAAACATTCAGTACTTC. It is translated as CASSEWGGLAKNIQYF.

This chain connects TRBV6-5 to TRBJ2-7; D remains ambiguous. The germline CDR1 and CDR2 sequences are MNHEY and SVGAGI. With 6 bases removed from V and 0 bases from J, the gap between germline ends came to 12 bases. CDR3 length: 14 residues. Written as DNA, the CDR3 is TGTGCCAGCAGCGACACACTTTTCTCCTACGAGCAGTACTTC. Amino acids: CASSDTLFSYEQYF.

The chain uses TRBV12-3 or TRBV12-4 and TRBJ1-2; TRBD1 agrees at 8 bases. The V and J ends lost 6 bases and 6 bases, in that order; junction bases with no gene match: 6. The CDR3 covers 13 residues. CDR3 in amino acids: CASSKTGVNGYTF. Written as DNA, the CDR3 is TGTGCCAGCAGCAAGACAGGGGTGAATGGCTACACCTTC.

The chain recombines TRBV28 with TRBJ1-1, with a possible D match to TRBD1 (5 bases). The V and J ends lost 3 bases and 2 bases respectively, with 13 bases between them. Looked up from germline, CDR1 is MDHEN and CDR2 is SYDVKM. The CDR3 is 15 amino acids. The CDR3 region is CASSFFRQGNTEAFF. In nucleotides, the CDR3 is TGTGCCAGCAGTTTTTTTCGGCAGGGAAACACTGAAGCTTTCTTT.

The sample holds one count of this clone. The V gene is TRBV2, the J gene TRBJ1-1; 10 bases align to TRBD1. Per the germline V gene, CDR1 is SNHLY and CDR2 is FYNNEI. The CDR3 spans 15 residues. Trimming removed 4 bases from V and 0 bases from J; junction bases left unmatched: 2. The CDR3 DNA reads TGTGCCAGCAGTGGACAGGGGGCTATGAACACTGAAGCTTTCTTT. This gives the protein CASSGQGAMNTEAFF.

In this sample, this clone turned up a few times. The rearrangement links TRBV6-2 or TRBV6-3 to TRBJ1-1; D remains unclear. V shed 6 bases and J shed 3 bases, with 11 bases lying between them. The germline V gene has CDR1 MNHEY and CDR2 SVGEGT. CDR3 length equals 13 residues. CDR3 coding DNA: TGTGCCAGCAGGTACGAGGTGGACACTGAAGCTTTCTTT. Translated, it gives CASRYEVDTEAFF.

This sequence joins TRBV5-5 and TRBJ1-1; a possible D gene is TRBD1 (5 bases). CDR3 size: 16 residues. The V gene's germline CDR1 is SGHKS and CDR2 YYEKEE (reference sequence). V lost 1 base, J lost 3 bases, and 16 bases lay in between. Here the CDR3 DNA reads TGTGCCAGCAGCTTGAGGTTTGTTCGGGGGGACACTGAAGCTTTCTTT. Translating it yields CASSLRFVRGDTEAFF.

The chain has TRBV2 and TRBJ2-1; 9 positions agree with TRBD1. V dropped 4 bases and J dropped 2; count of bases not matched to a gene: 3. Germline CDR1 reads SNHLY; CDR2 reads FYNNEI. This CDR3 is 15 amino acids long. Here the CDR3 reads CASSATGGPYNEQFF. The DNA of the CDR3 is TGTGCCAGCAGTGCTACAGGGGGCCCCTACAATGAGCAGTTCTTC.

Here the CDR3 reads CSAGTGDSPLHF. CDR3 nucleotides: TGCAGCGCCGGGACAGGAGACTCACCCCTCCACTTT. V is TRBV29-1 and J is TRBJ1-6; 8 nucleotides line up with TRBD1. Germline V gives CDR1 SQVTM, CDR2 ANQGSEA. This CDR3 spans 12 amino acids. V was clipped by 7 bases and J by 10 bases; unmatched bases: 6.